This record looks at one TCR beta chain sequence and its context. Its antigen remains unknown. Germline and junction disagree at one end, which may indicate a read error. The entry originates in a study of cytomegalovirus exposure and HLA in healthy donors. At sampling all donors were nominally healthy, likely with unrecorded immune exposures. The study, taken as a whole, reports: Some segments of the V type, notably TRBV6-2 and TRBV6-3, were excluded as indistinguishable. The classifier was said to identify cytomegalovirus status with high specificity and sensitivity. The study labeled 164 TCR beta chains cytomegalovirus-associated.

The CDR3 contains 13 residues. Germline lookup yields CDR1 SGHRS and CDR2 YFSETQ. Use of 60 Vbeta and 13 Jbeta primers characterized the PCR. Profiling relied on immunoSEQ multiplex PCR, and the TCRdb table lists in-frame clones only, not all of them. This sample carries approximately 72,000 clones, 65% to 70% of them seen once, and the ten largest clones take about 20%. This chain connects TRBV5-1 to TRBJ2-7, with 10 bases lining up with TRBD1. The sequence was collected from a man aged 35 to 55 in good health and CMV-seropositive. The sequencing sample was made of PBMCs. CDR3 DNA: TGCGCCAGCAGCCGCACCCTGGGACAGGGGACCCTCTTC. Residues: CASSRTLGQGTLF.